What follows is one T cell receptor beta chain and its context. Its antigen is currently unknown. This entry is derived from a study of post-analysis software for immune sequencing data. In the study overall: Patients had relapsing-remitting, secondary progressive or progressive-relapsing multiple sclerosis; some lacked subtype. Overall study results and limits: TRBV5-6, TRBV5-1 and TRBV20-1 belonged to a set of roughly 5 TRBV segments that were more frequent in patients than controls. Strong co-clustering by F measure was seen for same-batch samples.

The CDR3 covers 14 residues. V was trimmed by 5 bases and J by 1 base, leaving 11 bases between them. Included in the TCR beta cDNA libraries were unique molecular identifiers. T cells numbering about 0.85 to 10 million yielded a few hundred thousand cDNA molecules. TCRdb used MiXCR to reprocess the PCR reads, holding one entry per CDR3 protein. This sample has around 700,000 distinct CDR3 sequences, with about 60% found just once. The receptor comes from a girl aged 2 to 10 with multiple sclerosis. Sequences were obtained from blood. The rearrangement links TRBV12-3 or TRBV12-4 to TRBJ1-1; no clear D. Here the CDR3 reads CASSPPRSNTEAFF. CDR3 nucleotides: TGTGCCAGCAGTCCCCCTAGGTCGAACACTGAAGCTTTCTTT.